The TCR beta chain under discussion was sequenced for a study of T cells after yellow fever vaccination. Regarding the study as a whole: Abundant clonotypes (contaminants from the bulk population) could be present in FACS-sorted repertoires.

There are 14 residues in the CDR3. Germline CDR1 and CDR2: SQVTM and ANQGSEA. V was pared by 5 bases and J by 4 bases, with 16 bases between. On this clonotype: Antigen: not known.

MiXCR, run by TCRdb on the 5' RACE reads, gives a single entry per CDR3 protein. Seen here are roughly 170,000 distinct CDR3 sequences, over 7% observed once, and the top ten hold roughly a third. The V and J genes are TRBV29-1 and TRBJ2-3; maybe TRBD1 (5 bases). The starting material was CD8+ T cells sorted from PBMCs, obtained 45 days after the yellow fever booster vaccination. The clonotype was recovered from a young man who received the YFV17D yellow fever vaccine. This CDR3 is CSVQWGRAADTQYF. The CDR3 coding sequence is TGCAGCGTTCAGTGGGGCAGGGCGGCAGATACGCAGTATTTT.